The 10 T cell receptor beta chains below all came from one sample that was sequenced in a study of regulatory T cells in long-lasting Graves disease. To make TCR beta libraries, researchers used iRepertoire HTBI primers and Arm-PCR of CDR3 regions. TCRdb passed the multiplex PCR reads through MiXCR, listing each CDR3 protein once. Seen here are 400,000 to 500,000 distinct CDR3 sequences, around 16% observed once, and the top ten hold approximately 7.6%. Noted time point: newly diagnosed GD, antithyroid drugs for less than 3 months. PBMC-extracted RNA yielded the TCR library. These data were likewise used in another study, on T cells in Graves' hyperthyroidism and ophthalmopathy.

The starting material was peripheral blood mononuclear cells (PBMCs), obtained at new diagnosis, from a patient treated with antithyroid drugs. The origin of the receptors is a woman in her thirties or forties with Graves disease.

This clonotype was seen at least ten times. As DNA, the CDR3 is TGTGCCAGCAGTTTAGCGCTGGTGGGGAGGGAGGAGACCCAGTACTTC. Translating gives CASSLALVGREETQYF. This rearrangement joins TRBV12-3 or TRBV12-4 to TRBJ2-5; 7 bases are a match to TRBD2. The J segment lost 5 bases and the V segment lost 0 bases, leaving 9 bases of the junction unmatched. The CDR3 sequence is 16 residues long.

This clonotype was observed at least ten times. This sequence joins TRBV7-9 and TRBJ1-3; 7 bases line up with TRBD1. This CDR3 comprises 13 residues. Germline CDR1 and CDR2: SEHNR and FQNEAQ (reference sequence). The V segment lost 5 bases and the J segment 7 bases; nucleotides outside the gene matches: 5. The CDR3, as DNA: TGTGCCAGCAGCCCAGACAGGGTGAACACCATATATTTT. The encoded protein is CASSPDRVNTIYF.

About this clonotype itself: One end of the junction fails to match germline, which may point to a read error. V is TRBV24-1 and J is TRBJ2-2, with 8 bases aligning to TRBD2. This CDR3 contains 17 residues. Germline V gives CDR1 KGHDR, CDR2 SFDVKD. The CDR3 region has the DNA TGTGCCACCAGTGATTCCGAGACTAGCGAGTCGGTCGGGGAGCTGCTTTTT. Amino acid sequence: CATSDSETSESVGELLF.

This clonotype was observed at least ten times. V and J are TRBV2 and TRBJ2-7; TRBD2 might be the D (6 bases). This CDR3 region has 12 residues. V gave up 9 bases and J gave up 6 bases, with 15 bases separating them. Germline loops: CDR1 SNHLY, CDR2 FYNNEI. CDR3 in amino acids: CASRNRGGEQYF. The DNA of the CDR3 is TGTGCCAGTAGGAATAGGGGAGGCGAGCAGTACTTC. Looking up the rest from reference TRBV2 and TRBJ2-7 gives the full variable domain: EPEVTQTPSHQVTQMGQEVILRCVPISNHLYFYWYRQILGQKVEFLVSFYNNEISEKSEIFDDQFSVERPDGSNFTLKIRSTKLEDSAMYFCASRNRGGEQYFGPGTRLTVT.

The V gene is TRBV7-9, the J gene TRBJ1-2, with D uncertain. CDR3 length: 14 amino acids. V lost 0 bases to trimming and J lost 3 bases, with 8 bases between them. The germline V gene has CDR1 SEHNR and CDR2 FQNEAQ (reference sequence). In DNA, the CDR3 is TGTGCCAGCAGCTTAGCGCAGTGGTACTATGGCTACACCTTC. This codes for CASSLAQWYYGYTF. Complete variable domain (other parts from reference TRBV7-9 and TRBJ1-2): DTGVSQNPRHKITKRGQNVTFRCDPISEHNRLYWYRQTLGQGPEFLTYFQNEAQLEKSRLLSDRFSAERPKGSFSTLEIQRTEQGDSAMYLCASSLAQWYYGYTFGSGTRLTVV.

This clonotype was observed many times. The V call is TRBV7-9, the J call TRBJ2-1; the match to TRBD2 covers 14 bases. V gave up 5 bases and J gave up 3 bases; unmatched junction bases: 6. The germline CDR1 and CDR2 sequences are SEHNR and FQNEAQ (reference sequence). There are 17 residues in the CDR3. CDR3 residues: CASSGRLAGGLYNEQFF. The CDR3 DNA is TGTGCCAGCAGCGGTCGACTAGCGGGAGGGCTCTACAATGAGCAGTTCTTC.

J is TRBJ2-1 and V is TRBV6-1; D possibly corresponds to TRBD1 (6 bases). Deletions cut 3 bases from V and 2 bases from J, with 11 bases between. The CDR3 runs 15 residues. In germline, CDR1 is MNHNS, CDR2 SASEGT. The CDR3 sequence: CASSDGGEAYNEQFF. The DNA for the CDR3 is TGTGCCAGCAGTGATGGGGGCGAGGCCTACAATGAGCAGTTCTTC.

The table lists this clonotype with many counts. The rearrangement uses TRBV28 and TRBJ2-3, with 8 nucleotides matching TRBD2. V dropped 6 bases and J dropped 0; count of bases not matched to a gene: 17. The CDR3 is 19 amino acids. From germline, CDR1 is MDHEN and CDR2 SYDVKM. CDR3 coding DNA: TGTGCCAGCAGCTACGATAGCGGGACTTCTTATTCTAGCACAGATACGCAGTATTTT. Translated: CASSYDSGTSYSSTDTQYF.

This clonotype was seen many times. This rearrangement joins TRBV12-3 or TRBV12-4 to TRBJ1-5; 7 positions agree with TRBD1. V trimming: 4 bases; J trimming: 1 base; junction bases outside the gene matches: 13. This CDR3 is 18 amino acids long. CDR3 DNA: TGTGCCAGCAGTTCCCGAAGCTGGAGCAGGGGGAGCAATCAGCCCCAGCATTTT. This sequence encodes CASSSRSWSRGSNQPQHF.

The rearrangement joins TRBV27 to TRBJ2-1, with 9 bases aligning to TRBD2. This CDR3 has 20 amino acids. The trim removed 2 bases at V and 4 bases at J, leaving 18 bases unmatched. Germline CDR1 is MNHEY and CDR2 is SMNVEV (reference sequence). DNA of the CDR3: TGTGCCAGCAGTTTAAGGTCTAGCGGGGCTTACACGGGGACTTACAATGAGCAGTTCTTC. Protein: CASSLRSSGAYTGTYNEQFF.